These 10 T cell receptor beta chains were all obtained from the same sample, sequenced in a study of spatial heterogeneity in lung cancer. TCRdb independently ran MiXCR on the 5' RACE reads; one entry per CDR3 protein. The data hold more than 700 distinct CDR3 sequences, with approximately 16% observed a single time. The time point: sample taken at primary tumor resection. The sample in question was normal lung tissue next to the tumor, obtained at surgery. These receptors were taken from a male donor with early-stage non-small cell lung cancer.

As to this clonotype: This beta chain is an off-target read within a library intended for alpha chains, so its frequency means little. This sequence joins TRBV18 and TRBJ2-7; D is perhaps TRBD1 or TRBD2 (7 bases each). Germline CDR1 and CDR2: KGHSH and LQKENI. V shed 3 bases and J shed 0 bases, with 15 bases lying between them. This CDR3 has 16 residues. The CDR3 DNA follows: TGTGCCAGCTCACCCCCCAGGGGGGGGATCTCCTACGAGCAGTACTTC. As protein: CASSPPRGGISYEQYF. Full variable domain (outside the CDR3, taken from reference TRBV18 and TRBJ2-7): NAGVMQNPRHLVRRRGQEARLRCSPMKGHSHVYWYRQLPEEGLKFMVYLQKENIIDESGMPKERFSAEFPKEGPSILRIQQVVRGDSAAYFCASSPPRGGISYEQYFGPGTRLTVT.

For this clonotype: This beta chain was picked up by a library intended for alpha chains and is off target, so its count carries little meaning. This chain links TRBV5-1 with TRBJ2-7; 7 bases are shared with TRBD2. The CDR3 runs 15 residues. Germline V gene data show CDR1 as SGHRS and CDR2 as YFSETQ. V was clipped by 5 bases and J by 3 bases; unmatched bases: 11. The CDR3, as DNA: TGCGCCAGCAGACTAAGCGGGACTTCCCTCTACGAGCAGTACTTC. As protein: CASRLSGTSLYEQYF.

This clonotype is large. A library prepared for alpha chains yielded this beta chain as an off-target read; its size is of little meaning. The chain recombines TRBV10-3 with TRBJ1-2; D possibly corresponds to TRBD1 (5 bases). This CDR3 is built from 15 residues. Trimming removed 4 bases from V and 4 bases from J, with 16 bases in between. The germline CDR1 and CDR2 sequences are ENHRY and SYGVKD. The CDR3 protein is CAISAEGVRAYGYTF. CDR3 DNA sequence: TGTGCCATCAGTGCCGAAGGGGTCAGGGCCTATGGCTACACCTTC.

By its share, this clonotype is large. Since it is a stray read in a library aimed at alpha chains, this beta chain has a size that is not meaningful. The DNA of the CDR3 is TGCAGTGCTAGTCTGGCGGGGCACGAGCAGTACTTC. It translates to CSASLAGHEQYF. This sequence joins TRBV20-1 and TRBJ2-7; TRBD2 is a possible D gene (6 bases). The CDR3 spans 12 residues. Germline CDR1 reads DFQATT; CDR2 reads SNEGSKA (reference sequence). Trimming cost V 3 bases and J 5 bases, with 11 bases left between them.

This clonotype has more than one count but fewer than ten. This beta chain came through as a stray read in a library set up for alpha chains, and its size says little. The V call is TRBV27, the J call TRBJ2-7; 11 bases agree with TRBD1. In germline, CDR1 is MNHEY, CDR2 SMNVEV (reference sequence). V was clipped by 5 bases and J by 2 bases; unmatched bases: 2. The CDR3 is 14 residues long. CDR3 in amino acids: CASSLDRGPYEQYF. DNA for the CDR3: TGTGCCAGCAGTCTGGACAGGGGGCCCTACGAGCAGTACTTC.

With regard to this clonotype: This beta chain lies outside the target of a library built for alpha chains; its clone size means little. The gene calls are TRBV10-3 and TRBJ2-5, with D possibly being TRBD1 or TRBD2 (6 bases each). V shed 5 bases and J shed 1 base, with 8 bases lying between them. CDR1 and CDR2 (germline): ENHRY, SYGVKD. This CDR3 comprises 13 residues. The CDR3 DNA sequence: TGTGCCATCAGTTGGGGGGCCCAAGAGACCCAGTACTTC. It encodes CAISWGAQETQYF.

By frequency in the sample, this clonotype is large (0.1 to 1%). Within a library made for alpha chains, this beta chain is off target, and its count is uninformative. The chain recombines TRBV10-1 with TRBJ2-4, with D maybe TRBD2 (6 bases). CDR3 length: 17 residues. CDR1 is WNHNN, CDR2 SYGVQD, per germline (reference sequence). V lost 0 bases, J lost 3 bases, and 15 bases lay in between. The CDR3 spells CASSESGASVDKNIQYF. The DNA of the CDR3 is TGCGCCAGCAGTGAGTCAGGAGCTAGCGTCGACAAAAACATTCAGTACTTC.

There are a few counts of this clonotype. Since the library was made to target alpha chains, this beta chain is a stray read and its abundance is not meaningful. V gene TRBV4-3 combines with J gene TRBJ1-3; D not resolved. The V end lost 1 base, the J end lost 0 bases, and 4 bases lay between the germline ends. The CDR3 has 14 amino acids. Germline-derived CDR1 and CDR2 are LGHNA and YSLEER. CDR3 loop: CASSQGSSGNTIYF. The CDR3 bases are TGCGCCAGCAGCCAAGGATCCTCTGGAAACACCATATATTTT.

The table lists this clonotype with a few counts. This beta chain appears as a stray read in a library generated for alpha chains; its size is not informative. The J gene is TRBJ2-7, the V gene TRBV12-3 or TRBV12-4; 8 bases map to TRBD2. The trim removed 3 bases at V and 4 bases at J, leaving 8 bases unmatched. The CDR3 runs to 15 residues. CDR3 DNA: TGTGCCAGCAGTTTGGGCGGGAGGATCCCATACGAGCAGTACTTC. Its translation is CASSLGGRIPYEQYF.

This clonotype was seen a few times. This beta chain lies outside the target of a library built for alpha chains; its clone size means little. CDR3 DNA: TGCGCCAGCAGCTTGGGACTGAGCTCCTACAATGAGCAGTTCTTC. Translated, it gives CASSLGLSSYNEQFF. The chain employs TRBV5-1 and TRBJ2-1; D ambiguous. This CDR3 spans 15 amino acids. Germline values: CDR1 SGHRS, CDR2 YFSETQ. Deletions cut 0 bases from V and 0 bases from J, with 7 bases between.